The T cell receptor (beta chain) described here comes from a study of CD8 T cells in Susac syndrome. The RNA, roughly 0.5 to 1 ug, was put through reverse transcription using random hexamers. Multiplex PCR with immunoSEQ amplified the TCR beta CDR3 across 54 Vbeta and 13 Jbeta. TCRdb re-called the immunoSEQ multiplex PCR reads through MiXCR, storing one row per CDR3 protein. The profile shows 120,000 or so distinct CDR3 sequences, nearly 96% of them singletons. This TCR derives from a human donor with Susac syndrome. Input material: CD4+ T cells from PBMCs.

Here the CDR3 reads CASSLRQGANTDTQYF. The CDR3 DNA reads as TGTGCCAGCAGCTTAAGACAGGGGGCGAACACAGATACGCAGTATTTT. The chain couples TRBV7-2 to TRBJ2-3, with TRBD1 identical over 10 bases. Germline lookup yields CDR1 SGHTA and CDR2 FQGNSA. The CDR3 covers 16 residues. V lost 2 bases, J lost 2 bases, and 4 bases stayed unmatched.